This record concerns one TCR beta chain sequence. The data were obtained in a study of T cell clones after liver transplantation. For the study at large: A pre-transplant mixed lymphocyte reaction with TCRbeta sequencing defined graft-donor-reactive clones followed in post-transplant blood. Standard immunosuppression, with no induction, continued until 12-24 months after transplant.

The germline gives CDR1 SGHNT, CDR2 YYREEE (reference sequence). Trimming cost V 6 bases and J 1 base; bases outside gene matches: 5. This CDR3 contains 15 residues. Clones were read by immunoSEQ multiplex PCR, and TCRdb kept only the in-frame ones, dropping some. This table has about 45,000 clones, about 82% appearing once. The specimen comprised CD4+ T cells from blood, sampled 24 months after liver transplant. J is TRBJ2-3 and V is TRBV5-4, with TRBD1 matching 10 bases. The receptor comes from a human patient who received a liver transplant. Some T cells may trace back to the graft donor. The CDR3 is CASNSGTGGTDTQYF. CDR3 coding DNA: TGTGCCAGCAATTCCGGGACAGGGGGCACAGATACGCAGTATTTT.